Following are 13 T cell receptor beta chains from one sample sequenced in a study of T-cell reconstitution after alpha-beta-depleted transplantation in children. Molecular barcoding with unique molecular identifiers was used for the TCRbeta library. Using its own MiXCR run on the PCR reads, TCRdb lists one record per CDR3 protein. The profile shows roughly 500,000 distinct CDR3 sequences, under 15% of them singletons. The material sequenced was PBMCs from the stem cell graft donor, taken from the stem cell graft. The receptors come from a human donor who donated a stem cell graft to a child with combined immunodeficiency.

The DNA for the CDR3 is TGTGCCAGCACGACTCGGACAGGGCCAGGAAACACCATATATTTT. This encodes CASTTRTGPGNTIYF. This sequence joins TRBV12-3 or TRBV12-4 and TRBJ1-3, with TRBD1 identical over 8 bases. V was pared by 7 bases and J by 4 bases, with 9 bases of the junction left unmatched. The CDR3 is 15 amino acids.

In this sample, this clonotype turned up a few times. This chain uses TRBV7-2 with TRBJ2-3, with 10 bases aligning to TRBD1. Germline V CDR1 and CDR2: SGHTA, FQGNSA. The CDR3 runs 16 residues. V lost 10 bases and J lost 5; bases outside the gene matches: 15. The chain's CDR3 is CATLPVRDRGGDTQYF. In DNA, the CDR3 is TGTGCCACTCTCCCCGTCAGGGACAGGGGAGGAGATACGCAGTATTTT.

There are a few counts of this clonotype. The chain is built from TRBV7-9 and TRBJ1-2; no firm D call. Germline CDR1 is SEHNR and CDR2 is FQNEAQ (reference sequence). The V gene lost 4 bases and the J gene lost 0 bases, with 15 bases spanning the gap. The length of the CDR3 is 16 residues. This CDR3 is CASSSYQDEANYGYTF. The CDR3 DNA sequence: TGTGCCAGCAGCTCTTACCAGGACGAGGCTAACTATGGCTACACCTTC.

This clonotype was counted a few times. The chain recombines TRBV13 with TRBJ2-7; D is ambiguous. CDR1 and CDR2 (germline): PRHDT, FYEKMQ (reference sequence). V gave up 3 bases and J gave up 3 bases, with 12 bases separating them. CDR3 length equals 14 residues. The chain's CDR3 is CASSFVASSYEQYF. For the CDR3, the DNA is TGTGCCAGCAGCTTTGTCGCCAGCAGCTACGAGCAGTACTTC.

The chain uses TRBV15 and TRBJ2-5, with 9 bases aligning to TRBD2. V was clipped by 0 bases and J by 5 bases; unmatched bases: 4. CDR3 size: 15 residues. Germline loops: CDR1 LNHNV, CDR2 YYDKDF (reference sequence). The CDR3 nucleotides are TGTGCCACCAGCAGAGATAGCGGGAGTTGGGAGACCCAGTACTTC. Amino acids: CATSRDSGSWETQYF.

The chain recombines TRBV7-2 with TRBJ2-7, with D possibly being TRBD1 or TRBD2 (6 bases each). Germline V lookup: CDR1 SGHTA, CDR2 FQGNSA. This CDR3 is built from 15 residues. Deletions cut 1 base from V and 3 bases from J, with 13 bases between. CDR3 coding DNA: TGTGCCAGCAGCTTAGGTGGGGGGCGAATCTACGAGCAGTACTTC. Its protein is CASSLGGGRIYEQYF. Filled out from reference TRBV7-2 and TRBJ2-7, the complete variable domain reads GAGVSQSPSNKVTEKGKDVELRCDPISGHTALYWYRQSLGQGLEFLIYFQGNSAPDKSGLPSDRFSAERTGGSVSTLTIQRTQQEDSAVYLCASSLGGGRIYEQYFGPGTRLTVT.

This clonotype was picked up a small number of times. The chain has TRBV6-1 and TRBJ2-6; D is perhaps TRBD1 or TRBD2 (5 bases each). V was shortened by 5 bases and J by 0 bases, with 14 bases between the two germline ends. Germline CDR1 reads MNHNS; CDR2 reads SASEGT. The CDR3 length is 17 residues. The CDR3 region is CASSTGTDYSGANVLTF. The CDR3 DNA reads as TGTGCCAGCAGTACCGGGACCGATTACTCTGGGGCCAACGTCCTGACTTTC.

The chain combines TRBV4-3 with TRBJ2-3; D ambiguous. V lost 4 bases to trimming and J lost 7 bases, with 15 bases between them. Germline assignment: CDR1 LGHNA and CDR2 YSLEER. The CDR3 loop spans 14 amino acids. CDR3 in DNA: TGCGCCAGCAGCCCCACCTTGGACCGATATACGCAGTATTTT. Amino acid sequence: CASSPTLDRYTQYF.

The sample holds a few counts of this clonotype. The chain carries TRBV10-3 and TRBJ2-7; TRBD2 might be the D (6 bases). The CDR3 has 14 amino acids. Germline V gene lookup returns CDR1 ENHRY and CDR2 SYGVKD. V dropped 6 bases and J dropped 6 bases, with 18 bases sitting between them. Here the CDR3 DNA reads TGTGCCATCAGAGCGGGCTTGCTGGAGATCGAGCAGTACTTC. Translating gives CAIRAGLLEIEQYF.

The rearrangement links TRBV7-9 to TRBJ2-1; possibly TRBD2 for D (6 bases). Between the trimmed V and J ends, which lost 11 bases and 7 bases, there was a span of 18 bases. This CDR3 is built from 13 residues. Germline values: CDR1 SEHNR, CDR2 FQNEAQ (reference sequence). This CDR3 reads CAPGGPGQNEQFF. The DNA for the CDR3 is TGTGCCCCCGGGGGTCCGGGGCAGAATGAGCAGTTCTTC.

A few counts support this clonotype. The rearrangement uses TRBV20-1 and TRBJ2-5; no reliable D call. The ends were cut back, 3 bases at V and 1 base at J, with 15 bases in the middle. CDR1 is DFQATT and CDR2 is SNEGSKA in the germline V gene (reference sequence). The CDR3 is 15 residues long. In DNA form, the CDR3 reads TGCAGTGCTAGTAATCGGCGGTGGGGCCAAGAGACCCAGTACTTC. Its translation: CSASNRRWGQETQYF.

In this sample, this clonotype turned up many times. The CDR3 reads CASSYSSLGTGEQFF. Here the CDR3 DNA reads TGTGCCAGCAGTTACTCGTCGCTGGGCACAGGCGAGCAGTTCTTC. The chain couples TRBV6-2 or TRBV6-3 to TRBJ2-1; D possibly corresponds to TRBD1 (5 bases). The CDR3 extends over 15 amino acids. Per the germline V gene, CDR1 is MNHEY and CDR2 is SVGEGT. With 0 bases removed from V and 10 bases from J, the gap between germline ends came to 16 bases.

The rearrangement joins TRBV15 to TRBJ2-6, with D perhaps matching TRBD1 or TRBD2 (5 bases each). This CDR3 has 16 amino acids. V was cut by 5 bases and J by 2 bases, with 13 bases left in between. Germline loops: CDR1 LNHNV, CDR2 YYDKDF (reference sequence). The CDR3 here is CATSSLLGAGANVLTF. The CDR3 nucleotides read TGTGCCACCAGCTCTTTGTTGGGGGCTGGGGCCAACGTCCTGACTTTC.